The present T cell receptor beta chain was sequenced within a study of blood T cell repertoires in COVID-19. Study background: The United States, Italy and Spain provided the acute and convalescent COVID-19 samples.

This clone was detected only a few times. Sequencing used immunoSEQ multiplex PCR; TCRdb keeps in-frame clones, though not all of them. The table includes a few hundred thousand clones, around nine tenths detected once. Germline CDR1 is MNHNS and CDR2 is SASEGT. The trim removed 3 bases at V and 2 bases at J, leaving 6 bases unmatched. CDR3 length: 15 residues. Sequenced sample: PBMCs or T cells enriched from blood (not recorded which). The TCR was taken from a woman younger than 35 who had recovered from COVID-19. The chain couples TRBV6-1 to TRBJ1-1; 7 nucleotides agree with TRBD1. CDR3 region: CASSDPGQLNTEAFF. The CDR3 DNA is TGTGCCAGCAGTGACCCGGGACAGCTTAACACTGAAGCTTTCTTT.